These 2 T cell receptor beta chains were sequenced from one sample in a study of beta chain features in type 1 diabetes. General study results and limits: TCRB CDR3s from Type 1 diabetes patients were moderately but significantly shorter in all four CD4+ subsets.

Their specific antigens are unknown. As every portion of the isolated RNA was reverse transcribed, the sequencing read expressed TCRB transcripts. TCRdb's copy holds only in-frame clones and misses some; the assay was immunoSEQ multiplex PCR. This sample yields around 650,000 clones, of which around 12% are seen a single time; around 0.12% belongs to the top ten. The material sequenced was naive CD4+ T cells from blood. The receptors derive from a man aged 25 to 40 with type 1 diabetes.

The rearrangement links TRBV4-3 to TRBJ1-6; a weak D match, TRBD1 (6 bases). Germline V gene sequence: CDR1 LGHNA, CDR2 YSLEER. The CDR3 covers 14 residues. Trimming pared 4 bases from V and 6 bases from J, leaving 10 bases between. CDR3 sequence: CASSREGGNSPLHF. CDR3 nucleotides: TGCGCCAGCAGCCGAGAAGGGGGTAATTCACCCCTCCACTTT.

This chain connects TRBV28 to TRBJ1-2, with D hard to call. V lost 2 bases to trimming and J lost 5 bases, with 12 bases between them. Germline V gives CDR1 MDHEN, CDR2 SYDVKM. This CDR3 spans 14 amino acids. The CDR3 region has the DNA TGTGCCAGCAGTTTAGACTTGGGAGGGTATGGCTACACCTTC. Translated: CASSLDLGGYGYTF.